These 26 T cell receptor beta chains were all obtained from the same sample, sequenced in a study of Tregs in tolerant kidney transplant recipients. Repertoires were generated with immunoSEQ multiplex PCR, while TCRdb's copy carries only in-frame clones and drops some. In all, the sample yields roughly 50,000 clones. The sequenced sample was CD4+ T cells from blood, obtained before the transplant. These receptors were obtained from a human donor who received a combined kidney and bone marrow transplant.

About this clone itself: The read falls 3 residues short of the CDR3 end, and the missing part is taken from the germline J gene. The gene calls are TRBV18 and TRBJ2-3; 7 bases agree with TRBD2. The CDR3 length is 13 residues. Trimming at V came to 5 bases and at J to 3 bases, leaving 2 bases not matched to a gene. Germline CDR1 reads KGHSH; CDR2 reads LQKENI. The chain's CDR3 is CASSTGGTDTQYF. The DNA read from the CDR3 is TGTGCCAGCTCAACGGGGGGAACAGATACG.

Remarks on this clone: The read comes to an end 3 residues before the CDR3 does, leaving the germline J gene to fill in the end. The chain uses TRBV18 and TRBJ1-1; no clear D. Trimming pared 6 bases from V and 1 base from J, leaving 12 bases between. The CDR3 runs to 14 residues. In germline, CDR1 is KGHSH, CDR2 LQKENI. Incomplete CDR3 DNA: TGTGCCAGCTCGCAGACAAATGGGAACACTGAA. Its translation: CASSQTNGNTE. The complete CDR3 protein is CASSQTNGNTEAFF.

Comment on this clone: The read falls 3 residues short of the CDR3 end, and the missing part is taken from the germline J gene. V gene TRBV7-8 combines with J gene TRBJ2-3; TRBD2 matches at 9 bases. Germline values: CDR1 SGHVS, CDR2 FQNEAQ. J was trimmed by 2 bases and V by 3 bases; bases with no gene match: 6. The CDR3 consists of 16 residues. This CDR3 is CASSFISGSLTDTQYF. CDR3 DNA (partial): TGTGCCAGCAGCTTTATTAGCGGGAGCCTCACAGATACG.

Note on this clone: The read is 3 residues too short to cover the CDR3 end, so that end is filled in from the germline J gene. The V call is TRBV2, the J call TRBJ2-3; D is unclear. The ends were cut back, 0 bases at V and 0 bases at J, with 16 bases in the middle. The germline V gene has CDR1 SNHLY and CDR2 FYNNEI. The CDR3 has 18 residues. The CDR3 spells CASSEALPKVISTDTQYF. The sequenced part of the CDR3 DNA is TGTGCCAGCAGTGAAGCGCTTCCGAAGGTCATAAGCACAGATACG.

A remark on this clone: The read terminates 3 residues before the CDR3 end, so the remaining end is supplied by the germline J gene. This sequence joins TRBV5-6 and TRBJ1-2; weak D call: TRBD1 (6 bases). Germline CDR1 and CDR2: SGHDT and YYEEEE. Trimming took 4 bases from V and 7 from J, leaving 14 bases between them. This CDR3 spans 13 amino acids. The CDR3 reads CASSLTGGGGYTF. Partial CDR3 DNA: TGTGCCAGCAGCCTCACGGGGGGCGGTGGC.

In the case of this clone: Coverage ceases 3 residues before the CDR3 finishes, and the germline J gene fills in the end. This chain links TRBV6-1 with TRBJ1-5, with D perhaps TRBD1 (5 bases). The germline V gene has CDR1 MNHNS and CDR2 SASEGT. This CDR3 spans 14 amino acids. The V end was cut by 4 bases, the J end by 9 bases, with 16 bases between. The CDR3 reads CASSAQGLGWPQHF. Incomplete CDR3 DNA: TGTGCCAGCAGTGCTCAGGGCCTCGGGTGGCCC.

About this clone itself: Read coverage stops 3 residues before the CDR3 terminus; the germline J gene supplies the remainder. The chain joins TRBV20-1 to TRBJ2-4; TRBD2 aligns across 8 bases. CDR3 length: 11 residues. Germline V lookup: CDR1 DFQATT, CDR2 SNEGSKA (reference sequence). Incomplete CDR3 DNA: TGCAGTGCTCCGGGGGGGGGAATT. It encodes CSAPGGGI. The CDR3 in its entirety is CSAPGGGIQYF.

In the case of this clone: The read gets to within 3 residues of the CDR3 end, and the germline J gene fills in the rest. This sequence joins TRBV7-2 and TRBJ2-3; no clear D gene. This CDR3 region has 15 residues. V lost 5 bases to trimming and J lost 5 bases, with 17 bases between them. Germline V CDR1 and CDR2: SGHTA, FQGNSA. The CDR3 bases that were read are TGTGCCAGCAGCCCACCGGGTAGTGCCGGAGATACG. Residues: CASSPPGSAGDT. The entire CDR3 is CASSPPGSAGDTQYF.

About this clone itself: From the germline J gene comes the end of the CDR3, since the read stops 3 residues before it. V gene TRBV2 combines with J gene TRBJ2-5, with TRBD1 identical over 9 bases. Losses at the gene ends were 11 bases for V and 4 bases for J; bases not matched to a gene: 8. This CDR3 contains 13 residues. Germline CDR1 is SNHLY and CDR2 is FYNNEI. The part of the CDR3 DNA that was read is TGTGCCGGCGGGACAGGGAAGGGAGAGACC. The encoded protein is CAGGTGKGET. In full, the CDR3 reads CAGGTGKGETQYF.

About this clone: The CDR3 extends 3 residues past the end of the read, so its final part is completed from the germline J gene. The V call is TRBV10-3, the J call TRBJ2-7, with D possibly matching TRBD1 (6 bases). There are 14 residues in the CDR3. The germline gives CDR1 ENHRY, CDR2 SYGVKD. V was clipped by 11 bases and J by 3 bases, with 20 bases between them. CDR3 protein: CASQGIMGSYEQYF. CDR3 DNA, as far as it was read: TGTGCCTCACAGGGAATAATGGGGAGCTACGAG.

In regard to this clone: Sequencing ends 3 residues short of the CDR3 end; the germline J gene provides the rest. The rearrangement links TRBV5-5 to TRBJ2-1; 9 bases line up with TRBD2. Germline trimming cut 4 bases from V and 4 bases from J; bases unmatched to any gene: 6. Germline V gene data show CDR1 as SGHKS and CDR2 as YYEKEE (reference sequence). The CDR3 spans 15 residues. CDR3 amino acids: CASSPAGGRYNEQFF. CDR3 DNA, as far as it was read: TGTGCCAGCAGCCCGGCGGGAGGGCGTTACAATGAG.

On this clone: Read sequence stops 3 residues before the CDR3 end, and the germline J gene provides the missing end. The chain carries TRBV7-2 and TRBJ2-5, with TRBD1 matching 9 bases. J lost 7 bases, V lost 1 base, and 4 bases had no gene match. From germline, CDR1 is SGHTA and CDR2 FQGNSA. The CDR3 totals 14 residues. The sequenced CDR3 bases are TGTGCCAGCAGCTTAGGGGGACAGGGAGGGACC. Protein: CASSLGGQGGT. The complete CDR3 protein is CASSLGGQGGTQYF.

As concerns this clone: The read falls 3 residues short of the CDR3 end, and the missing part is taken from the germline J gene. The chain links TRBV2 to TRBJ1-2; maybe TRBD1 (5 bases). Looked up from germline, CDR1 is SNHLY and CDR2 is FYNNEI. The CDR3 consists of 15 residues. Trimming removed 1 base from V and 5 bases from J, with 14 bases in between. CDR3 region: CASSEGTSGSYGYTF. CDR3 DNA, as far as it was read: TGTGCCAGCAGTGAAGGGACAAGTGGGTCTTATGGC.

Concerning this clone: The CDR3 end is not reached by the read, which stops 3 residues before it; the germline J gene fills it in. Other nucleotide sequences in the sample specify the same CDR3. The chain recombines TRBV18 with TRBJ1-2, with 7 bases aligning to TRBD1. Germline V gene lookup returns CDR1 KGHSH and CDR2 LQKENI. V was clipped by 3 bases and J by 3 bases; unmatched bases: 4. This CDR3 is 14 amino acids long. CDR3: CASSPPGTDYGYTF. The part of the CDR3 DNA that was read is TGTGCCAGCTCACCTCCCGGGACAGACTATGGC.

As concerns this clone: The CDR3 end is not reached by the read, which stops 3 residues before it; the germline J gene fills it in. The chain uses TRBV7-9 and TRBJ1-2; 10 nucleotides align to TRBD1. The junction had 7 bases not matched to a gene; V was cut back by 5 bases and J by 7 bases. The CDR3 runs to 14 residues. Germline loops: CDR1 SEHNR, CDR2 FQNEAQ (reference sequence). The CDR3 loop is CASSRTGGEGGYTF. CDR3 DNA (partial): TGTGCCAGCAGCCGGACAGGGGGAGAGGGTGGC. The variable domain in full, completed from reference TRBV7-9 and TRBJ1-2, reads DTGVSQNPRHKITKRGQNVTFRCDPISEHNRLYWYRQTLGQGPEFLTYFQNEAQLEKSRLLSDRFSAERPKGSFSTLEIQRTEQGDSAMYLCASSRTGGEGGYTFGSGTRLTVV.

As for this clone: With the read ending 3 residues before the CDR3 end, the germline J gene is used to fill in that end. V is TRBV20-1 and J is TRBJ2-1; 7 nucleotides align to TRBD2. The germline gives CDR1 DFQATT, CDR2 SNEGSKA (reference sequence). V dropped 1 base and J dropped 5; count of bases not matched to a gene: 8. The CDR3 runs to 15 residues. The sequenced CDR3 bases are TGCAGTGCTAGAGGCGGGCTAGCGGTGAACAATGAG. This sequence encodes CSARGGLAVNNE. The whole CDR3 is CSARGGLAVNNEQFF.

Comment on this clone: With the read ending 3 residues before the CDR3 end, the germline J gene is used to fill in that end. This rearrangement joins TRBV7-9 to TRBJ1-1; D may be TRBD1 (5 bases). Trimming cost V 5 bases and J 3 bases, with 13 bases left between them. This CDR3 comprises 14 residues. CDR1 is SEHNR, CDR2 FQNEAQ, per germline (reference sequence). The CDR3 sequence is CASSLGAQDTEAFF. The part of the CDR3 DNA that was read is TGTGCCAGCAGCCTAGGGGCCCAGGACACTGAA.

A note on this clone: The CDR3 extends 3 residues past the end of the read, so its final part is completed from the germline J gene. The chain is built from TRBV29-1 and TRBJ1-1; maybe TRBD1 (5 bases). CDR1 is SQVTM, CDR2 ANQGSEA, per germline. The CDR3 consists of 9 residues. The CDR3 bases that were read are TGCAGCGTAGAGGGGGAA. This sequence encodes CSVEGE. The entire CDR3 sequence reads CSVEGEAFF.

In the case of this clone: Read data end 3 residues before the CDR3 end; the end is taken from the germline J gene. The chain recombines TRBV30 with TRBJ2-7; D may match TRBD1 or TRBD2 (6 bases each). With 2 bases removed from V and 6 bases from J, the gap between germline ends came to 14 bases. This CDR3 spans 13 amino acids. Per the germline V gene, CDR1 is GTSNPN and CDR2 is SVGIG (reference sequence). The CDR3 loop is CAWSYRVGGEQYF. CDR3 DNA (partial): TGTGCCTGGAGTTACAGGGTGGGAGGCGAG.

Concerning this clone itself: Coverage ceases 3 residues before the CDR3 finishes, and the germline J gene fills in the end. The chain recombines TRBV2 with TRBJ2-7, with 8 positions matching TRBD2. Losses at the gene ends were 6 bases for V and 2 bases for J; bases not matched to a gene: 6. Per germline, CDR1 SNHLY and CDR2 FYNNEI. The CDR3 extends over 14 amino acids. The part of the CDR3 DNA that was read is TGTGCCAGCAGACCAACTAGCGGTGCCTACGAG. It translates to CASRPTSGAYE. The CDR3 as a whole reads CASRPTSGAYEQYF.

To note about this clone: The read halts 3 residues ahead of the CDR3 end, with the missing end drawn from the germline J gene. This rearrangement joins TRBV5-6 to TRBJ2-5, with a possible D match to TRBD1 (6 bases). V was clipped by 4 bases and J by 2 bases, with 15 bases between them. Germline V lookup: CDR1 SGHDT, CDR2 YYEEEE. The CDR3 runs 15 residues. The CDR3 DNA, read in part, is TGTGCCAGCAGCCCACAGGGACGGGCGCAAGAGACC. It codes for CASSPQGRAQET. In full, the CDR3 is CASSPQGRAQETQYF. The whole variable domain, remainder taken from reference TRBV5-6 and TRBJ2-5, is DAGVTQSPTHLIKTRGQQVTLRCSPKSGHDTVSWYQQALGQGPQFIFQYYEEEERQRGNFPDRFSGHQFPNYSSELNVNALLLGDSALYLCASSPQGRAQETQYFGPGTRLLVL.

To note about this clone: The read is 3 residues too short to cover the CDR3 end, so that end is filled in from the germline J gene. The genes are TRBV19 and TRBJ2-7; 8 nucleotides line up with TRBD1. The CDR3 is made up of 14 amino acids. V lost 5 bases to trimming and J lost 6 bases; unmatched junction nucleotides: 9. Per the germline V gene, CDR1 is LNHDA and CDR2 is SQIVND (reference sequence). CDR3 amino acids: CASSFRTGQAEQYF. The sequenced CDR3 bases are TGTGCCAGTAGTTTCAGGACAGGGCAGGCCGAG.

On this clone: The CDR3 end is not reached by the read, which stops 3 residues before it; the germline J gene fills it in. This chain links TRBV6-2 or TRBV6-3 with TRBJ2-5, with 10 bases fitting TRBD1. J gave up 6 bases and V 6 bases, and 13 bases lay outside the gene matches. The CDR3 loop spans 16 amino acids. CDR1 is MNHEY, CDR2 SVGEGT, per germline. CDR3 DNA (partial): TGTGCCAGCAGAACCGGGGACAGGGGACCCGGGAAGACC. This encodes CASRTGDRGPGKT. The entire CDR3 reads CASRTGDRGPGKTQYF.

Comment on this clone: The read terminates 3 residues ahead of where the CDR3 ends, so the germline J gene completes it. The rearrangement links TRBV19 to TRBJ2-7, with D possibly matching TRBD1 (7 bases). V was trimmed by 5 bases and J by 4 bases, leaving 18 bases between them. This CDR3 is 15 amino acids long. Germline loops: CDR1 LNHDA, CDR2 SQIVND (reference sequence). The CDR3 region is CASSPRWRGQYEQYF. The part of the CDR3 DNA that was read is TGTGCCAGTAGTCCCCGTTGGAGGGGGCAATACGAG. Full variable domain (rest looked up from reference TRBV19 and TRBJ2-7): DGGITQSPKYLFRKEGQNVTLSCEQNLNHDAMYWYRQDPGQGLRLIYYSQIVNDFQKGDIAEGYSVSREKKESFPLTVTSAQKNPTAFYLCASSPRWRGQYEQYFGPGTRLTVT.

Notes on this clone: From the germline J gene comes the end of the CDR3, since the read stops 3 residues before it. The chain links TRBV6-2 or TRBV6-3 to TRBJ1-1; 8 nucleotides line up with TRBD1. There are 14 residues in the CDR3. V was clipped by 6 bases and J by 0 bases; unmatched bases: 3. Germline CDR1 and CDR2: MNHEY and SVGEGT. This CDR3 is CASRQGEVNTEAFF. CDR3 DNA (partial): TGTGCCAGCAGACAGGGGGAAGTGAACACTGAA.

The CDR3 reads CAWMTGGPYNEQFF. CDR3 DNA (partial): TGTGCCTGGATGACAGGGGGCCCCTACAATGAG. V gene TRBV30 combines with J gene TRBJ2-1; 10 bases align to TRBD1. The read comes to an end 3 residues before the CDR3 does, leaving the germline J gene to fill in the end. Germline CDR1 GTSNPN, CDR2 SVGIG (reference sequence). This CDR3 region has 14 residues. V was clipped by 4 bases and J by 2 bases; unmatched bases: 2.